Each of the 14 T cell receptor beta chains below was sequenced from the same sample in a study of blood T cell repertoires in COVID-19. Clones were sequenced by immunoSEQ multiplex PCR, and TCRdb holds only the in-frame ones, with some missing. The sample shows approximately 68,000 clones, about nine tenths of them seen only once. Specimen: peripheral blood. Source of these receptors: a man aged 50-59 years with active COVID-19.

V is TRBV7-8 and J is TRBJ2-5, with 11 bases matching TRBD1. V dropped 5 bases and J dropped 4; count of bases not matched to a gene: 9. The CDR3 totals 16 residues. Germline V gene data show CDR1 as SGHVS and CDR2 as FQNEAQ. In nucleotides, the CDR3 is TGTGCCAGCAGCCCCCGGACAGGGGGCGGGGTAGAGACCCAGTACTTC. Translation: CASSPRTGGGVETQYF. Combining the CDR3 with reference TRBV7-8 and TRBJ2-5 gives the whole variable domain GAGVSQSPRYKVAKRGQDVALRCDPISGHVSLFWYQQALGQGPEFLTYFQNEAQLDKSGLPSDRFFAERPEGSVSTLKIQRTQQEDSAVYLCASSPRTGGGVETQYFGPGTRLLVL.

The gene calls are TRBV19 and TRBJ1-1; TRBD1 is a possible D gene (5 bases). Germline V gives CDR1 LNHDA, CDR2 SQIVND (reference sequence). The germline V and J ends were trimmed by 11 bases and 3 bases, with 13 bases remaining between them. The CDR3 totals 12 residues. The CDR3 sequence: CAGPTEYTEAFF. Written as DNA, the CDR3 is TGTGCCGGCCCGACAGAATACACTGAAGCTTTCTTT.

The rearrangement uses TRBV12-3 or TRBV12-4 and TRBJ2-3; the D gene is possibly TRBD1 (6 bases). V was pared by 8 bases and J by 3 bases, with 6 bases between. The CDR3 totals 11 residues. CDR3: CASGQTDTQYF. The CDR3 DNA follows: TGTGCCAGCGGACAGACAGATACGCAGTATTTT.

The rearrangement joins TRBV6-5 to TRBJ2-5, with TRBD2 matching over 7 bases. CDR1 is MNHEY, CDR2 SVGAGI, per germline. The CDR3 extends over 12 amino acids. J was trimmed by 3 bases and V by 6 bases; bases with no gene match: 1. CDR3 amino acids: CASRAGEETQYF. In DNA, the CDR3 is TGTGCCAGCAGGGCGGGGGAAGAGACCCAGTACTTC.

This chain links TRBV6-5 with TRBJ2-2, with no clear D. V was clipped by 4 bases and J by 8 bases, with 8 bases between them. The CDR3 is 12 residues long. The germline CDR1 and CDR2 sequences are MNHEY and SVGAGI. The CDR3 here is CASSSPRGELFF. DNA of the CDR3: TGTGCCAGCAGTTCCCCCAGGGGGGAGCTGTTTTTT.

The V gene is TRBV6-2 or TRBV6-3, the J gene TRBJ1-5; TRBD1 is a possible D gene (6 bases). The CDR3 totals 16 residues. Trimming removed 5 bases at V and 6 bases at J, with 20 bases between. Germline CDR1 MNHEY, CDR2 SVGEGT. The CDR3: CASSTRDTGMGQPQHF. The CDR3 coding sequence is TGTGCCAGCAGTACCCGGGACACGGGAATGGGTCAGCCCCAGCATTTT.

This sequence joins TRBV7-8 and TRBJ1-2; the D gene is possibly TRBD1 (5 bases). Germline V gene lookup returns CDR1 SGHVS and CDR2 FQNEAQ. V was cut by 5 bases and J by 2 bases, with 12 bases left in between. The CDR3 length is 14 residues. The CDR3 loop is CASSPTRQNYGYTF. CDR3 coding DNA: TGTGCCAGCAGCCCCACCCGACAGAACTATGGCTACACCTTC.

This clone was observed a handful of times. The chain joins TRBV6-2 or TRBV6-3 to TRBJ2-5; 9 bases align to TRBD2. Germline values: CDR1 MNHEY, CDR2 SVGEGT. V lost 5 bases to trimming and J lost 4 bases; unmatched junction nucleotides: 8. CDR3 size: 15 residues. Here the CDR3 DNA reads TGTGCCAGCAGTGTACTGGGACTAGCTGGAGAGACCCAGTACTTC. Protein product: CASSVLGLAGETQYF.

This chain links TRBV28 with TRBJ2-5, with 8 bases lining up with TRBD2. This CDR3 has 15 amino acids. The V gene end was trimmed by 7 bases and the J gene end by 5 bases; junction bases not matched to a gene: 12. The V gene's germline CDR1 is MDHEN and CDR2 SYDVKM. The CDR3 region has the DNA TGTGCCAGCACTAAAGCGGGAGCTGCGTTTGAGACCCAGTACTTC. This codes for CASTKAGAAFETQYF.

The chain is built from TRBV28 and TRBJ1-2; D remains ambiguous. Germline V gives CDR1 MDHEN, CDR2 SYDVKM. The CDR3 runs 13 residues. Trimming stripped 7 bases from V and 3 bases from J, with 12 bases between. CDR3 residues: CASTINADYGYTF. CDR3 sequence (DNA): TGTGCCAGCACCATCAATGCGGACTATGGCTACACCTTC.

The gene calls are TRBV5-1 and TRBJ2-1, with 9 bases matching TRBD2. Germline assignment: CDR1 SGHRS and CDR2 YFSETQ. V shed 0 bases, J shed 4 bases, and the junction held 2 bases outside the gene matches. The length of the CDR3 is 15 residues. CDR3 DNA: TGCGCCAGCAGCTTGGGCGGGGGGGATTACAATGAGCAGTTCTTC. Residues: CASSLGGGDYNEQFF.

The chain has TRBV4-3 and TRBJ1-4, with TRBD1 matching over 8 bases. Germline V gene lookup returns CDR1 LGHNA and CDR2 YSLEER. The CDR3 consists of 16 residues. The V and J ends lost 3 bases and 5 bases, in that order; junction bases with no gene match: 8. CDR3 amino acids: CASSHELQGGNEKLFF. The CDR3 region has the DNA TGCGCCAGCAGCCACGAATTACAGGGGGGGAATGAAAAACTGTTTTTT.

The rearrangement joins TRBV5-5 to TRBJ1-4; the D gene is possibly TRBD1 (6 bases). The V and J ends lost 5 bases and 7 bases respectively, with 15 bases between them. From germline, CDR1 is SGHKS and CDR2 YYEKEE (reference sequence). CDR3 size: 14 residues. This CDR3 reads CASSTTGSGEKLFF. CDR3 bases: TGTGCCAGCAGTACTACAGGGTCTGGTGAAAAACTGTTTTTT.

V usage is TRBV5-1 and J usage is TRBJ2-3, with a possible D match to TRBD1 (5 bases). V lost 4 bases to trimming and J lost 2 bases, with 11 bases between them. Per germline, CDR1 SGHRS and CDR2 YFSETQ. The CDR3 extends over 14 amino acids. For the CDR3, the DNA is TGCGCCAGCAGCGGGCAGGGCCTCACAGATACGCAGTATTTT. Amino acid sequence: CASSGQGLTDTQYF.